The 26 T cell receptor beta chains in this list originate from one sample, sequenced in a study of T cell repertoires in cytomegalovirus infection. MiXCR, applied by TCRdb to the reads, yields one record per CDR3 protein. The sample has 560,000 or so distinct CDR3 sequences; approximately 17% are singletons. The sequenced sample was CD8+ T cells from PBMCs. These receptors came from a human donor in good health (CMV status not recorded). Some clones in this sample may be carry-over from other donors' samples.

This clonotype came up once. A read error may explain this, as a much larger clone is one base away. Since the CDR3 does not end with the conserved phenylalanine or tryptophan, this likely comes from a read error. This chain uses TRBV2 with TRBJ2-6, with unresolved D. This CDR3 has 15 residues. V was pared by 8 bases and J by 0 bases, with 11 bases between. Germline V gene sequence: CDR1 SNHLY, CDR2 FYNNEI. The CDR3, as DNA: TGTGCCAGCGGTGCGGAAATCTCTGGGGCCAACGTCCTGACTTTA. Its protein is CASGAEISGANVLTL.

Only a few counts were recorded for this clonotype. This chain links TRBV7-6 with TRBJ2-3; 7 bases agree with TRBD2. The CDR3 contains 14 residues. V shed 1 base, J shed 5 bases, and the junction held 3 bases outside the gene matches. CDR1 and CDR2 (germline): SGHVS, FNYEAQ. The CDR3: CASSLGREQDTQYF. The CDR3 DNA reads TGTGCCAGCAGCTTAGGGCGGGAGCAAGATACGCAGTATTTT.

At least ten counts were recorded for this clonotype. V is TRBV28 and J is TRBJ1-1; D is undetermined. CDR1 is MDHEN and CDR2 is SYDVKM in the germline V gene. This CDR3 has 13 residues. V shed 2 bases and J shed 1 base, with 5 bases lying between them. The CDR3 DNA is TGTGCCAGCAGTTTAATGAAGAACACTGAAGCTTTCTTT. Translating gives CASSLMKNTEAFF.

This clonotype was observed at least ten times. The J gene is TRBJ2-7, the V gene TRBV2, with TRBD2 identical over 12 bases. This CDR3 has 19 amino acids. Losses at the gene ends were 5 bases for V and 0 bases for J; bases not matched to a gene: 14. Germline lookup yields CDR1 SNHLY and CDR2 FYNNEI. The CDR3 sequence is CASSYWTSGVQLSSYEQYF. The CDR3 DNA follows: TGTGCCAGCAGTTACTGGACTAGCGGGGTCCAACTAAGCTCCTACGAGCAGTACTTC.

This clonotype has a single count. The junction departs from the called germline gene at one end, perhaps through a read error. The chain carries TRBV5-6 and TRBJ1-1, with D perhaps TRBD1 (6 bases). Germline V CDR1 and CDR2: SGHDT, YYEEEE. The CDR3 is made up of 13 amino acids. CDR3 in amino acids: CASSLQGGTEDFF. The CDR3, as DNA: TGTGCCAGCAGCTTACAGGGAGGTACTGAAGATTTCTTT.

This clonotype was counted many times. The chain's CDR3 is CASSLGQGATYEQYF. The DNA of the CDR3 is TGCGCCAGCAGCTTGGGACAGGGGGCCACCTACGAGCAGTACTTC. This chain joins TRBV5-1 and TRBJ2-7; 10 bases fit TRBD1. The CDR3 consists of 15 residues. Germline-derived CDR1 and CDR2 are SGHRS and YFSETQ. Trimming at V came to 0 bases and at J to 2 bases, leaving 2 bases not matched to a gene.

This clonotype was picked up a small number of times. The chain employs TRBV20-1 and TRBJ2-1; D ambiguous. V shed 0 bases and J shed 8 bases, with 11 bases lying between them. CDR3 size: 13 residues. CDR1 DFQATT and CDR2 SNEGSKA come from the germline V gene (reference sequence). DNA for the CDR3: TGCAGTGCTAGAGATCTAATCGGTTATGAGCAGTTCTTC. Its translation is CSARDLIGYEQFF.

The V gene is TRBV7-3, the J gene TRBJ2-3; possible D gene TRBD2, 5 bases. Looked up from germline, CDR1 is SGHTA and CDR2 is FQGTGA. This CDR3 is built from 16 residues. V was cut by 0 bases and J by 5 bases, with 15 bases left in between. The CDR3 here is CASSLTSSRGRDTQYF. The CDR3 bases are TGTGCCAGCAGCTTAACGTCTAGCAGAGGTCGAGATACGCAGTATTTT.

V gene TRBV6-1 combines with J gene TRBJ2-7; D unclear. The V and J ends lost 4 bases and 2 bases respectively, with 9 bases between them. This CDR3 has 13 residues. Germline V gene lookup returns CDR1 MNHNS and CDR2 SASEGT. CDR3 sequence (DNA): TGTGCCAGCAGTGGTACAGCCACCTACGAGCAGTACTTC. Translating gives CASSGTATYEQYF.

The chain recombines TRBV5-6 with TRBJ2-7, with no clear D. The V end lost 3 bases, the J end lost 0 bases, and 16 bases lay between the germline ends. Germline assignment: CDR1 SGHDT and CDR2 YYEEEE. The CDR3 runs to 16 residues. CDR3 bases: TGTGCCAGCAGCTCGCGAAGGCGACACCCCTCCTACGAGCAGTACTTC. Translated, it gives CASSSRRRHPSYEQYF.

As to this clonotype: One end of the junction varies from germline; a read error may be responsible. The CDR3 DNA sequence: TGTGCCAGCAGGTCTGAGTACTCCCCCTACAATGAGCAGTGCTTC. It encodes CASRSEYSPYNEQCF. The chain couples TRBV6-8 to TRBJ2-1; D remains ambiguous. The length of the CDR3 is 15 residues. Germline lookup yields CDR1 MNHGY and CDR2 SAAAGT.

This clonotype was observed many times. The chain couples TRBV12-3 or TRBV12-4 to TRBJ1-3; the D gene is possibly TRBD1 (6 bases). The CDR3 has 14 amino acids. The V and J ends lost 1 base and 5 bases respectively, with 9 bases between them. Here the CDR3 reads CASSLGGDRNTIYF. The CDR3 DNA sequence: TGTGCCAGCAGTTTAGGCGGGGACAGAAACACCATATATTTT.

In this sample, this clonotype turned up a few times. V and J are TRBV10-3 and TRBJ1-5; no reliable D call. Germline CDR1 reads ENHRY; CDR2 reads SYGVKD. V was clipped by 0 bases and J by 3 bases, with 9 bases between them. CDR3 length equals 15 residues. Written as DNA, the CDR3 is TGTGCCATCAGTGAGTCGGATGGGAACAATCAGCCCCAGCATTTT. Translated, it gives CAISESDGNNQPQHF.

Many counts were recorded for this clonotype. The chain has TRBV5-6 and TRBJ2-5; D is possibly TRBD2 (5 bases). Trimming removed 1 base from V and 5 bases from J, with 12 bases in between. The CDR3 loop spans 14 amino acids. Germline loops: CDR1 SGHDT, CDR2 YYEEEE. The CDR3 region is CASSLRGLTETQYF. The CDR3, as DNA: TGTGCCAGCAGCTTGCGAGGGTTGACTGAGACCCAGTACTTC. Full variable domain (outside the CDR3, taken from reference TRBV5-6 and TRBJ2-5): DAGVTQSPTHLIKTRGQQVTLRCSPKSGHDTVSWYQQALGQGPQFIFQYYEEEERQRGNFPDRFSGHQFPNYSSELNVNALLLGDSALYLCASSLRGLTETQYFGPGTRLLVL.

In this sample, this clonotype turned up many times. V usage is TRBV6-5 and J usage is TRBJ2-3, with 8 bases matching TRBD2. Losses at the gene ends were 2 bases for V and 3 bases for J; bases not matched to a gene: 4. Germline V gene sequence: CDR1 MNHEY, CDR2 SVGAGI. CDR3 size: 15 residues. CDR3 region: CASSYTQRGTDTQYF. CDR3 DNA sequence: TGTGCCAGCAGTTACACCCAGCGGGGGACAGATACGCAGTATTTT.

This clonotype came up a few times. The chain carries TRBV7-9 and TRBJ1-4, with D perhaps matching TRBD1 (5 bases). Germline CDR1 reads SEHNR; CDR2 reads FQNEAQ (reference sequence). CDR3 length equals 14 residues. CDR3 sequence: CASRSGGRNEKLFF. The DNA of the CDR3 is TGTGCGTCCCGGAGCGGGGGACGGAATGAAAAACTGTTTTTT.

This clonotype was seen at least ten times. A single base separates this from a much larger clone, so it may be a read error. The rearrangement joins TRBV7-3 to TRBJ2-3, with 12 bases fitting TRBD2. Germline V gene lookup returns CDR1 SGHTA and CDR2 FQGTGA. This CDR3 has 16 amino acids. The V and J ends lost 1 base and 3 bases, in that order; junction bases with no gene match: 2. The CDR3 nucleotides read TGTGCCAGCAGCTTAAAGACTAGCGGGAGAACAGATACGCAGTATTTT. This codes for CASSLKTSGRTDTQYF.

V and J are TRBV27 and TRBJ1-3; D unresolved. The germline V gene has CDR1 MNHEY and CDR2 SMNVEV (reference sequence). V lost 6 bases and J 1 base, leaving 13 bases between the germline ends. This CDR3 is 15 amino acids long. DNA for the CDR3: TGTGCCAGCAGCTCCCTAAGGCAGTCTGGAAACACCATATATTTT. Translated: CASSSLRQSGNTIYF.

The rearrangement links TRBV15 to TRBJ1-2; maybe TRBD1 (5 bases). Germline CDR1 reads LNHNV; CDR2 reads YYDKDF (reference sequence). Trimming removed 0 bases at V and 8 bases at J, with 13 bases between. The CDR3 sequence is 14 residues long. For the CDR3, the DNA is TGTGCCACCAGCAGAGATCTTGACAGAAACGGCTACACCTTC. Its protein product is CATSRDLDRNGYTF.

Of note for this clonotype: At one boundary the junction diverges from the germline segment, which might be a read error. The gene calls are TRBV6-6 and TRBJ2-2, with TRBD2 matching over 13 bases. Per the germline V gene, CDR1 is MNHNY and CDR2 is SVGAGI (reference sequence). The CDR3 runs to 20 residues. The CDR3 bases are TGTGCCAGCAGTTACTCACAGGGACTAGCGGGAACGGCGGACACCCGGGAGCTGTTTTTT. Translation: CASSYSQGLAGTADTRELFF.

V gene TRBV15 combines with J gene TRBJ1-2; no definite D call. The CDR3 sequence is 14 residues long. Germline CDR1 is LNHNV and CDR2 is YYDKDF (reference sequence). Trimming took off 0 bases at V and 3 bases at J, with 8 bases between the two ends. The CDR3 DNA follows: TGTGCCACCAGCAGAGATTCCCAGTACTATGGCTACACCTTC. Protein: CATSRDSQYYGYTF.

The chain employs TRBV19 and TRBJ2-7; D is unclear. CDR3 size: 13 residues. The germline V gene has CDR1 LNHDA and CDR2 SQIVND (reference sequence). The V end lost 5 bases, the J end lost 2 bases, and 10 bases lay between the germline ends. In DNA, the CDR3 is TGTGCCAGTAGTCACCGGATGACCTACGAGCAGTACTTC. This sequence encodes CASSHRMTYEQYF.

This clonotype showed up many times. The CDR3 reads CASSIGQTYEQYF. The DNA for the CDR3 is TGTGCCAGCAGCATCGGACAGACCTACGAGCAGTACTTC. The chain carries TRBV7-8 and TRBJ2-7, with D possibly being TRBD1 (6 bases). From germline, CDR1 is SGHVS and CDR2 FQNEAQ. The CDR3 length is 13 residues. V gave up 5 bases and J gave up 2 bases, with 10 bases separating them. The complete variable domain, with remaining parts taken from reference TRBV7-8 and TRBJ2-7, reads GAGVSQSPRYKVAKRGQDVALRCDPISGHVSLFWYQQALGQGPEFLTYFQNEAQLDKSGLPSDRFFAERPEGSVSTLKIQRTQQEDSAVYLCASSIGQTYEQYFGPGTRLTVT.

Ten or more counts support this clonotype. V usage is TRBV11-2 and J usage is TRBJ2-7, with a tentative D call TRBD2 (6 bases). Trimming took off 1 base at V and 3 bases at J, with 13 bases between the two ends. The CDR3 is 15 amino acids. In germline, CDR1 is SGHAT, CDR2 FQNNGV. The CDR3 sequence: CASSLGAWGDYEQYF. For the CDR3, the DNA is TGTGCCAGCAGCTTAGGAGCGTGGGGGGACTACGAGCAGTACTTC.

The rearrangement links TRBV15 to TRBJ2-7; D is tentatively TRBD1 or TRBD2 (5 bases each). The germline CDR1 and CDR2 sequences are LNHNV and YYDKDF (reference sequence). Between the trimmed V and J ends, which lost 10 bases and 5 bases, there was a span of 18 bases. The CDR3 spans 13 residues. The CDR3 sequence is CASTPGRKDEQYF. In nucleotides, the CDR3 is TGTGCCAGTACGCCGGGACGAAAAGACGAGCAGTACTTC.

CDR3: CASSFGLAGGPYNEQFF. DNA of the CDR3: TGTGCCAGCAGCTTTGGACTAGCGGGAGGGCCATACAATGAGCAGTTCTTC. This rearrangement joins TRBV5-6 to TRBJ2-1; TRBD2 aligns across 15 bases. Trimming took 2 bases from V and 4 from J; bases not matched to a gene: 4. There are 17 residues in the CDR3. Germline V lookup: CDR1 SGHDT, CDR2 YYEEEE.